By proportion, the clone carrying this TCR delta chain is medium-sized. Its antigen is not known. Additional DNA sequences in this sample encode the identical CDR3. The sample originates from a study of Vδ1+ human thymocytes. Thymocytes were sorted as CD3+ TCRVdelta1+ TCRVdelta2- after alphabeta T cell depletion. Extracted RNA was reverse transcribed into cDNA. CDR3 amplicons came from multiplex PCR with pooled V-gene forward and constant-region reverse primers. TCRdb called clones from the multiplex PCR reads again using CATT. This table holds 20,000 to 25,000 delta-chain clones, 25% to 35% found once. Trimming took off 2 bases at V and 7 bases at J, with 20 bases between the two ends. The CDR3 is 16 residues long. Looked up from germline, CDR1 is TSWWSYY and CDR2 is QGS. Findings of the study overall: In the thymus, TRG and TRD repertoires looked highly polyclonal with Gaussian CDR3 lengths.

The chain recombines TRDV1 with TRDJ1, with D perhaps assigned TRDD2 or TRDD3 (6 bases each). The source material was Vdelta1+ gamma-delta thymocytes from the thymus. Noted subset: FACS-sorted CD3+ TCRalphabeta- TCRVdelta1+ TCRVdelta2- thymocytes. This clonotype was sampled from a boy under two years old who had congenital heart surgery. The CDR3 here is CALGEAVLRGYLKLIF. In DNA form, the CDR3 reads TGTGCTCTTGGGGAAGCTGTCCTACGCGGATACCTTAAACTCATCTTT.